One and the same sample provided the 9 T cell receptor beta chains below, sequenced in a study of cytomegalovirus exposure and HLA in healthy donors. 13 Jbeta primers and 60 Vbeta primers were used for the PCR. Profiled with immunoSEQ multiplex PCR; TCRdb holds only in-frame clones, not every one. There are some 180,000 clones in the sample; about 80% occur only once, and roughly 3% lies in the top ten. Sequencing used PBMCs. Receptors originate from a woman aged 25-40 years in good health and CMV-seronegative.

CDR3 sequence (DNA): TGTGCCAGCTCATCGACAGCATACGAGCAGTACTTC. Its protein is CASSSTAYEQYF. The chain is built from TRBV18 and TRBJ2-7; D is possibly TRBD1 (5 bases). Germline values: CDR1 KGHSH, CDR2 LQKENI. The CDR3 consists of 12 residues. Trimming left V 5 bases short and J 4 bases short, with 9 bases between.

The chain joins TRBV4-1 to TRBJ2-7; 8 nucleotides line up with TRBD2. CDR1 and CDR2 (germline): MGHRA, YSYEKL. The ends lost 5 bases at V and 0 bases at J; junction bases unmatched: 6. The CDR3 consists of 15 residues. DNA for the CDR3: TGCGCCAGCAGCATTAGCGGGACTCTCTCCTACGAGCAGTACTTC. As protein: CASSISGTLSYEQYF.

This chain uses TRBV7-9 with TRBJ2-3; 7 positions match TRBD1. Germline values: CDR1 SEHNR, CDR2 FQNEAQ (reference sequence). After removal of 5 bases from V and 8 bases from J, the junction contained 22 bases not matched to a gene. The CDR3 spans 18 residues. The CDR3 DNA is TGTGCCAGCAGCCTACTGATATGGACAGGACCCTCCGAAGGTACGCAGTATTTT. Amino acids: CASSLLIWTGPSEGTQYF.

This clone was found a few times. The chain employs TRBV13 and TRBJ2-7; 8 bases are shared with TRBD2. The CDR3 length is 14 residues. J lost 2 bases, V lost 4 bases, and 4 bases had no gene match. CDR1 is PRHDT and CDR2 is FYEKMQ in the germline V gene (reference sequence). The CDR3 nucleotides are TGTGCCAGCAGCTGGAACGGGAGGGCCTACGAGCAGTACTTC. It encodes CASSWNGRAYEQYF.

The chain uses TRBV21-1 and TRBJ1-4. TRBV21-1 is labeled a pseudogene. This CDR3 contains 14 residues. This CDR3 is CASSEADPNEKLFF. The CDR3 bases are TGTGCCAGCAGCGAGGCAGACCCTAATGAAAAACTGTTTTTT.

This clone occurred a few times. The V gene is TRBV10-3, the J gene TRBJ2-7, with D hard to call. The length of the CDR3 is 14 residues. Looked up from germline, CDR1 is ENHRY and CDR2 is SYGVKD. With 5 bases removed from V and 3 bases from J, the gap between germline ends came to 14 bases. The CDR3 reads CAISLLIDSYEQYF. The CDR3 DNA is TGTGCCATCAGTCTCCTAATAGATAGCTACGAGCAGTACTTC.

This clone was seen once. V is TRBV4-2 and J is TRBJ2-2; 8 bases fit TRBD2. There are 19 residues in the CDR3. After removal of 0 bases from V and 4 bases from J, the junction contained 13 bases not matched to a gene. Germline V gives CDR1 LGHNA, CDR2 YNFKEQ. The DNA of the CDR3 is TGTGCCAGCAGCCAAGAGATAGGCAGCGGGAGCCCCGTCACCGGGGAGCTGTTTTTT. This codes for CASSQEIGSGSPVTGELFF.

V usage is TRBV29-1 and J usage is TRBJ2-1; maybe TRBD1 (5 bases). This CDR3 comprises 12 residues. The V end was cut by 1 base, the J end by 15 bases, with 16 bases between. Germline V gives CDR1 SQVTM, CDR2 ANQGSEA. The CDR3 region is CSVEGGARSGFF. CDR3 sequence (DNA): TGCAGCGTTGAAGGTGGGGCACGGTCCGGGTTCTTC.

The CDR3 nucleotides are TGTGCCAGCAGCTATCAGGAACCGGGGGTAGGAGAGCAGTTCTTC. Amino acid sequence: CASSYQEPGVGEQFF. The gene calls are TRBV27 and TRBJ2-1, with D perhaps TRBD2 (6 bases). The CDR3 is 15 amino acids. Deletions cut 6 bases from V and 10 bases from J, with 22 bases between. The germline V gene encodes CDR1 MNHEY and CDR2 SMNVEV (reference sequence).